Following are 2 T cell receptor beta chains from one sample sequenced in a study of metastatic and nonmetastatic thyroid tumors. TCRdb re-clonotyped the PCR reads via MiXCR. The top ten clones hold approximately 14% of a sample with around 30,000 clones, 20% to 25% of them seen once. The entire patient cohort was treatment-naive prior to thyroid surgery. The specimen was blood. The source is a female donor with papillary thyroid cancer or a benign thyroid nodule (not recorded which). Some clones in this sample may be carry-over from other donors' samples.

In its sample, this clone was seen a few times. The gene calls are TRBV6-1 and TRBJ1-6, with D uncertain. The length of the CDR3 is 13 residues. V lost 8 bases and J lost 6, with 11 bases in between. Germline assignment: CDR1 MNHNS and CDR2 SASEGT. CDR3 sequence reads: CASHSSGNSPLHF. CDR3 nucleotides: TGTGCCAGCCATTCCTCCGGTAATTCACCCCTCCACTTT.

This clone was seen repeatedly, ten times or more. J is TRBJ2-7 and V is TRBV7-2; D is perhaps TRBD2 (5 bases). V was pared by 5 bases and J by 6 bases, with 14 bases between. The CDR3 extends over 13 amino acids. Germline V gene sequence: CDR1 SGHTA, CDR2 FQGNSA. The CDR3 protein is CASSQGSWVEQYF. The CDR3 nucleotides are TGTGCCAGCAGCCAAGGGAGTTGGGTCGAGCAGTACTTC.